The 17 T cell receptor beta chains listed next were all sequenced from one sample in a study of blood T cells in healthy people across ages. Then a second PCR, running roughly 6 to 12 cycles, was carried out with a sample-barcoded 5' primer and a J-beta primer mix. TCRdb called the 5' RACE reads again in MiXCR, with one record for every CDR3 protein. The table shows some 1.7 million distinct CDR3 sequences, with roughly 27% occurring only once. The sample was blood. Receptors originate from a woman in her thirties in good health.

This clonotype was seen more than once but under ten times. CDR3 bases: TGTGCCAGCAGCGCAGTGGGGAACACTGAAGCTTTCTTT. Its protein is CASSAVGNTEAFF. V is TRBV9 and J is TRBJ1-1; D is ambiguous. CDR1 is SGDLS and CDR2 is YYNGEE in the germline V gene. The CDR3 length is 13 residues. Trimming removed 3 bases from V and 1 base from J, with 7 bases in between.

In its sample, this clonotype was seen a few times. A much larger clone lies one base from this, so it may be a read error. The chain is built from TRBV7-3 and TRBJ2-5; D call uncertain. Germline CDR1 and CDR2: SGHTA and FQGTGA. This CDR3 is built from 14 residues. The CDR3 reads CTSSTSGSGETQYF. The CDR3 nucleotides are TGTACCAGCAGCACATCCGGGTCCGGAGAGACCCAGTACTTC.

The chain carries TRBV2 and TRBJ1-1; TRBD1 aligns across 7 bases. The V and J ends lost 7 bases and 3 bases, in that order; junction bases with no gene match: 8. The CDR3 totals 14 residues. Germline V gives CDR1 SNHLY, CDR2 FYNNEI. As DNA, the CDR3 is TGTGCCAGCACGGCGACAGGGAGGGACACTGAAGCTTTCTTT. It is translated as CASTATGRDTEAFF.

The chain uses TRBV28 and TRBJ2-7; 7 positions agree with TRBD1. This CDR3 spans 16 amino acids. V shed 2 bases, J shed 3 bases, and the junction held 10 bases outside the gene matches. Germline values: CDR1 MDHEN, CDR2 SYDVKM. Here the CDR3 DNA reads TGTGCCAGCAGTTTAACCCGAGACAGGGTGATCTACGAGCAGTACTTC. Amino acid sequence: CASSLTRDRVIYEQYF.

V is TRBV7-9 and J is TRBJ2-7; 12 bases agree with TRBD2. The CDR3 length is 16 residues. Trimming took 5 bases from V and 2 from J; bases not matched to a gene: 7. CDR1 and CDR2 (germline): SEHNR, FQNEAQ (reference sequence). The CDR3, as DNA: TGTGCCAGCAGCATGGGACTAGCGGGCCCCCCCTACGAGCAGTACTTC. Translation: CASSMGLAGPPYEQYF.

Turning to this clonotype: Relative to the germline gene, one junction end is altered; a read error may explain this. The V and J genes are TRBV11-2 and TRBJ2-7; D may be TRBD1 or TRBD2 (5 bases each). The end of the DNA aligns better with TRBJ2-5, so the J call may be wrong. The CDR3 totals 15 residues. Germline CDR1 is SGHAT and CDR2 is FQNNGV. The CDR3 sequence: CANSLNAEGMETQYF. Here the CDR3 DNA reads TGTGCCAACAGCTTAAACGCCGAGGGGATGGAGACCCAGTACTTC.

This chain joins TRBV20-1 and TRBJ2-5, with 7 positions matching TRBD1. The V gene's germline CDR1 is DFQATT and CDR2 SNEGSKA (reference sequence). The CDR3 runs to 13 residues. The V gene end was trimmed by 5 bases and the J gene end by 4 bases; junction bases not matched to a gene: 7. CDR3 in DNA: TGCAGTGCTCCCACAGGGGCTCGAGAGACCCAGTACTTC. It encodes CSAPTGARETQYF.

The chain combines TRBV20-1 with TRBJ2-1; perhaps TRBD2 as D (5 bases). Germline CDR1 reads DFQATT; CDR2 reads SNEGSKA (reference sequence). The CDR3 runs to 10 residues. The V gene lost 6 bases and the J gene lost 13 bases, with 13 bases spanning the gap. Here the CDR3 DNA reads TGCAGTGCGAGGGAAGTTTCCCAGTTCTTC. It codes for CSAREVSQFF.

The chain carries TRBV5-1 and TRBJ2-1, with 8 nucleotides matching TRBD1. The J call is uncertain, as TRBJ2-7 better fits the DNA end. The CDR3 runs to 16 residues. Germline V gene sequence: CDR1 SGHRS, CDR2 YFSETQ. The CDR3 spells CASSLASGGGLYEQYF. The CDR3 region has the DNA TGCGCCAGCAGCTTGGCCTCAGGGGGCGGACTCTACGAGCAGTACTTC.

This clonotype was detected only a few times. The V gene is TRBV20-1, the J gene TRBJ2-4; 10 nucleotides line up with TRBD1. The CDR3 length is 16 residues. Germline values: CDR1 DFQATT, CDR2 SNEGSKA (reference sequence). With 3 bases clipped from V and 2 bases from J, the junction kept 7 bases outside the gene matches. CDR3 sequence reads: CSARGGTGVTKNIQYF. In nucleotides, the CDR3 is TGCAGTGCTAGGGGAGGGACAGGGGTGACCAAAAACATTCAGTACTTC.

This clonotype was counted only a few times. The chain couples TRBV10-3 to TRBJ2-7, with D possibly TRBD2 on 5 matching bases. The CDR3 length is 16 residues. Germline V lookup: CDR1 ENHRY, CDR2 SYGVKD. V was clipped by 2 bases and J by 2 bases, with 16 bases between them. Here the CDR3 reads CAISEPEGGSTYEQYF. Here the CDR3 DNA reads TGTGCCATCAGTGAGCCCGAGGGTGGTAGTACCTACGAGCAGTACTTC.

The CDR3 nucleotides are TGTGCCAGCAGCCGCCAGGCAGGGGTTTCATATGGCTACACCTTC. It translates to CASSRQAGVSYGYTF. This sequence joins TRBV3-1 and TRBJ1-2, with D perhaps matching TRBD1 (6 bases). Trimming took 4 bases from V and 5 from J, leaving 17 bases between them. Germline V gene data show CDR1 as LGHDT and CDR2 as YNNKEL (reference sequence). The CDR3 is made up of 15 amino acids.

In its sample, this clonotype was seen a few times. This chain joins TRBV6-2 or TRBV6-3 and TRBJ2-3; TRBD1 aligns across 10 bases. Germline trimming cut 7 bases from V and 3 bases from J; bases unmatched to any gene: 4. Germline lookup yields CDR1 MNHEY and CDR2 SVGEGT. The CDR3 has 14 amino acids. The CDR3 nucleotides are TGTGCCAGCACCTGGACAGGGGGTACAGATACGCAGTATTTT. Translating gives CASTWTGGTDTQYF.

This clonotype was recorded many times. This chain uses TRBV20-1 with TRBJ2-5; tentatively, D is TRBD1 (6 bases). The CDR3 has 13 amino acids. V gave up 2 bases and J gave up 4 bases, with 11 bases separating them. Germline CDR1 reads DFQATT; CDR2 reads SNEGSKA (reference sequence). The CDR3 DNA sequence: TGCAGTGCTAGAACAGGGTTTGGAGAGACCCAGTACTTC. Protein sequence: CSARTGFGETQYF.

The V call is TRBV11-1, the J call TRBJ2-2; possibly TRBD2 for D (6 bases). Germline V CDR1 and CDR2: SGHAT, FQDESV (reference sequence). The CDR3 runs to 15 residues. V lost 10 bases and J lost 1, with 16 bases in between. CDR3 DNA sequence: TGTGCCATCGGGGGAAGGGGATTGAACACCGGGGAGCTGTTTTTT. This gives the protein CAIGGRGLNTGELFF. Combining the CDR3 with reference TRBV11-1 and TRBJ2-2 gives the whole variable domain EAEVAQSPRYKITEKSQAVAFWCDPISGHATLYWYRQILGQGPELLVQFQDESVVDDSQLPKDRFSAERLKGVDSTLKIQPAELGDSAMYLCAIGGRGLNTGELFFGEGSRLTVL.

This clonotype turned up a few times. The V gene is TRBV5-1, the J gene TRBJ2-1; 11 positions match TRBD2. J was trimmed by 7 bases and V by 0 bases; bases with no gene match: 3. The CDR3 contains 15 residues. The V gene's germline CDR1 is SGHRS and CDR2 YFSETQ. CDR3 nucleotide sequence: TGCGCCAGCAGCTTGGTAGCGGGGGGGAAAAATGAGCAGTTCTTC. It is translated as CASSLVAGGKNEQFF.

The V gene is TRBV12-3 or TRBV12-4, the J gene TRBJ2-7; the match to TRBD2 covers 13 bases. There are 20 residues in the CDR3. V trimming: 3 bases; J trimming: 0 bases; junction bases outside the gene matches: 14. The CDR3 protein is CASSFRLWTSGSKSSYEQYF. The CDR3 DNA is TGTGCCAGCAGTTTCAGGCTCTGGACTAGCGGGAGTAAGAGCTCCTACGAGCAGTACTTC.